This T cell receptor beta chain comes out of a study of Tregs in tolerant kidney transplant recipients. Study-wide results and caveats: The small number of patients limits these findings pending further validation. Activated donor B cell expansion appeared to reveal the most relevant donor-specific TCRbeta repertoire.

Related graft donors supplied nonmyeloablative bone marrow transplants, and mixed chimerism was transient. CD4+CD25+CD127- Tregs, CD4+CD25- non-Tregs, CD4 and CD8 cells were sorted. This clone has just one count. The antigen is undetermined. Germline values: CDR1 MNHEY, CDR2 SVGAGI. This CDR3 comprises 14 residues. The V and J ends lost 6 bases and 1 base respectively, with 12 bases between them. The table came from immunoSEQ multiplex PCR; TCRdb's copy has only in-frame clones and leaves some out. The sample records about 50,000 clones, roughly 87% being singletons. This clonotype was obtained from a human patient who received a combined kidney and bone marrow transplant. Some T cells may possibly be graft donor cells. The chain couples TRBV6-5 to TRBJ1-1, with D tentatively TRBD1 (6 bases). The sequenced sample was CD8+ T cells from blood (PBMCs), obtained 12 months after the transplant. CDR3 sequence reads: CASRHRQENTEAFF. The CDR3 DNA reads TGTGCCAGCAGGCACCGACAGGAGAACACTGAAGCTTTCTTT.